This is a list of T cell receptor beta chains from one sample in a study of Graves' ophthalmopathy and Graves' hyperthyroidism. Via MiXCR, TCRdb re-called the multiplex PCR reads, giving one row per CDR3 protein. This sample has tens of thousands of distinct CDR3 sequences; 45% to 60% occur once, and the top ten carry more than 15%. Sample: peripheral blood. The receptors derive from an adult man with Graves' ophthalmopathy. CDR3s leave out the opening cysteine and the closing phenylalanine or tryptophan. The D gene is left open where the match is weak.

J gene: TRBJ2-1
V gene: TRBV5-1
D gene: NA
CDR3 protein: AGSFLTRFNELF

J gene: TRBJ1-6
V gene: TRBV20-1
D gene: TRBD1
CDR3 protein: SARAGGNGSPLH

J gene: TRBJ2-3
V gene: TRBV25-1
D gene: NA
CDR3 protein: ASRGPVTDTQY

J gene: TRBJ2-7
V gene: TRBV10-3
D gene: TRBD2
CDR3 protein: AISGGRAVHEQY

J gene: TRBJ2-1
V gene: TRBV7-2
D gene: NA
CDR3 protein: ASSLRLAGGARSNEQL

J gene: TRBJ1-4
V gene: TRBV5-6
D gene: NA
CDR3 protein: ASSTPGVANEKLF

J gene: TRBJ1-4
V gene: TRBV7-6
D gene: TRBD1
CDR3 protein: ASSLTGSNEKLF

J gene: TRBJ2-5
V gene: TRBV3-2
D gene: NA
CDR3 protein: ASSQDRPDRGLRETQY

J gene: TRBJ2-5
V gene: TRBV25-1
D gene: TRBD2
CDR3 protein: ASGERPAGVETQY

J gene: TRBJ2-7
V gene: TRBV5-1
D gene: TRBD1
CDR3 protein: ASSLSFRGRHEQY

J gene: TRBJ2-5
V gene: TRBV12-5
D gene: TRBD1
CDR3 protein: ASGDGTGGETQY

J gene: TRBJ1-1
V gene: TRBV10-3
D gene: NA
CDR3 protein: AISESKGAPF

J gene: TRBJ1-4
V gene: TRBV30
D gene: NA
CDR3 protein: AWSGTEGLMVKLF

J gene: TRBJ1-3
V gene: TRBV29-1
D gene: NA
CDR3 protein: SVVVEGRGNTIY

J gene: TRBJ2-3
V gene: TRBV6-1
D gene: NA
CDR3 protein: ASSDGDWGTDTQY

J gene: TRBJ2-2
V gene: TRBV20-1
D gene: NA
CDR3 protein: SAIGGGFSTGELF

J gene: TRBJ2-7
V gene: TRBV29-1
D gene: NA
CDR3 protein: SVAGTTSSYEQY

J gene: TRBJ2-1
V gene: TRBV7-9
D gene: NA
CDR3 protein: ASTLPWDNEQF

J gene: TRBJ2-5
V gene: TRBV10-1
D gene: NA
CDR3 protein: ASSEGQTQY

J gene: TRBJ1-1
V gene: TRBV7-9
D gene: TRBD1
CDR3 protein: ASSSTGQGVSNTEAF

J gene: TRBJ1-1
V gene: TRBV6-1
D gene: NA
CDR3 protein: ASSDPGRFMKAF

J gene: TRBJ2-1
V gene: TRBV24-1
D gene: TRBD1
CDR3 protein: ASSPGQGTVDNEQF

J gene: TRBJ1-5
V gene: TRBV19
D gene: NA
CDR3 protein: ASTSDGRQNQPQH

J gene: TRBJ1-2
V gene: TRBV28
D gene: NA
CDR3 protein: ASSSPGLHNYGYT

J gene: TRBJ2-6
V gene: TRBV19
D gene: TRBD2
CDR3 protein: ASGLAGANVLT

J gene: TRBJ2-3
V gene: TRBV20-1
D gene: TRBD2
CDR3 protein: SARGTSGRADTQY

J gene: TRBJ1-5
V gene: TRBV7-2
D gene: NA
CDR3 protein: ASRLTGVHQPQH

J gene: TRBJ1-5
V gene: TRBV4-2
D gene: NA
CDR3 protein: ASSQRFRDTLH

J gene: TRBJ1-1
V gene: TRBV15
D gene: NA
CDR3 protein: ATSRARQRQTGAF

J gene: TRBJ1-5
V gene: TRBV20-1
D gene: NA
CDR3 protein: SAPEGGQYQPQH